The next 31 T cell receptor beta chains were all read from a single sample in a study of shared clonotypes between healthy human individuals. Repertoires were generated with immunoSEQ multiplex PCR, while TCRdb's copy carries only in-frame clones and drops some. The sample carries some 2.1 million clones, 85% to 95% recorded once. What was sequenced was naive CD4+ T cells sorted from blood. This sample's subset: CD45RA+ positively selected. These receptors all stem from a man aged 18 to 35 in good health.

Concerning this clone: Other DNA sequences of this sample code for an identical CDR3. The genes are TRBV10-3 and TRBJ1-3; D unresolved. Germline V gene sequence: CDR1 ENHRY, CDR2 SYGVKD. The CDR3 totals 12 residues. Trimming took 5 bases from V and 2 from J, leaving 4 bases between them. The chain's CDR3 is CAISPPGNTIYF. The DNA for the CDR3 is TGTGCCATCAGTCCACCTGGAAACACCATATATTTT.

J is TRBJ2-5 and V is TRBV7-9, with TRBD1 matching 9 bases. Trimming removed 4 bases from V and 5 bases from J; junction bases left unmatched: 8. Per the germline V gene, CDR1 is SEHNR and CDR2 is FQNEAQ (reference sequence). This CDR3 comprises 15 residues. The DNA of the CDR3 is TGTGCCAGCAGCTCCGGACAGGGGAGGACGGAGACCCAGTACTTC. Translation gives CASSSGQGRTETQYF.

V and J are TRBV6-5 and TRBJ2-1, with a tentative D call TRBD2 (6 bases). V lost 0 bases to trimming and J lost 3 bases, with 9 bases between them. The CDR3 is 15 amino acids. Looked up from germline, CDR1 is MNHEY and CDR2 is SVGAGI. CDR3 in amino acids: CASSYSGDFYNEQFF. As DNA, the CDR3 is TGTGCCAGCAGTTACTCAGGGGACTTCTACAATGAGCAGTTCTTC.

This chain links TRBV4-1 with TRBJ2-7; D not resolved. Trimming took 0 bases from V and 2 from J, leaving 11 bases between them. The V gene's germline CDR1 is MGHRA and CDR2 YSYEKL. This CDR3 has 15 residues. The CDR3 is CASSQDRTKPYEQYF. CDR3 coding DNA: TGCGCCAGCAGCCAAGATCGCACCAAACCCTACGAGCAGTACTTC.

V gene TRBV5-6 combines with J gene TRBJ1-6; the D is unclear. This CDR3 has 14 residues. Germline V gene sequence: CDR1 SGHDT, CDR2 YYEEEE. Between the trimmed V and J ends, which lost 4 bases and 10 bases, there was a span of 15 bases. DNA of the CDR3: TGTGCCAGCAGCATCGGACGGGGAACATCACCCCTCCACTTT. Translation: CASSIGRGTSPLHF.

This chain connects TRBV10-3 to TRBJ2-5; D is uncertain. The CDR3 spans 12 residues. The germline gives CDR1 ENHRY, CDR2 SYGVKD. V lost 1 base to trimming and J lost 3 bases, with 3 bases between them. The CDR3 DNA sequence: TGTGCCATCAGTGAGTTAGAAGAGACCCAGTACTTC. This codes for CAISELEETQYF.

The chain employs TRBV7-2 and TRBJ2-4, with 7 bases matching TRBD2. This CDR3 is built from 14 residues. Germline V CDR1 and CDR2: SGHTA, FQGNSA. The J segment lost 7 bases and the V segment lost 2 bases, leaving 5 bases of the junction unmatched. The DNA for the CDR3 is TGTGCCAGCAGCTTACGCAGCGGGGACAACATTCAGTACTTC. Translation: CASSLRSGDNIQYF.

The chain's CDR3 is CAIGTVNSPLHF. In DNA, the CDR3 is TGTGCCATCGGGACCGTTAATTCACCCCTCCACTTT. J is TRBJ1-6 and V is TRBV6-6; a weak D match, TRBD1 (5 bases). The V end lost 10 bases, the J end lost 6 bases, and 10 bases lay between the germline ends. This CDR3 is built from 12 residues. CDR1 is MNHNY, CDR2 SVGAGI, per germline (reference sequence).

The gene calls are TRBV7-9 and TRBJ2-7; D remains unclear. In germline, CDR1 is SEHNR, CDR2 FQNEAQ (reference sequence). The V gene lost 3 bases and the J gene lost 6 bases, with 6 bases spanning the gap. This CDR3 region has 11 residues. CDR3: CASSFGREQYF. CDR3 nucleotides: TGTGCCAGCAGCTTCGGGCGCGAGCAGTACTTC.

This clone was observed once. J is TRBJ2-1 and V is TRBV5-4; 10 positions match TRBD2. This CDR3 is built from 16 residues. The germline CDR1 and CDR2 sequences are SGHNT and YYREEE (reference sequence). Trimming cost V 4 bases and J 0 bases; bases outside gene matches: 4. CDR3 nucleotide sequence: TGTGCCAGCAGCCCCCGGACTAGCGGCTCCTACAATGAGCAGTTCTTC. It yields the protein CASSPRTSGSYNEQFF.

In the case of this clone: The same CDR3 can be traced to other DNA sequences in this sample. The rearrangement joins TRBV18 to TRBJ2-3; perhaps D is TRBD1 or TRBD2 (5 bases each). Trimming shortened V by 2 bases and J by 3 bases, and 9 bases separated the two germline ends. The CDR3 runs 14 residues. The germline gives CDR1 KGHSH, CDR2 LQKENI. This chain's CDR3 is CASSPFEGTDTQYF. DNA of the CDR3: TGTGCCAGCTCACCATTTGAGGGGACAGATACGCAGTATTTT.

About this clone: This could be a read error, since a much larger clone is one nucleotide away. Additional DNA sequences in this sample encode the identical CDR3. The chain uses TRBV20-1 and TRBJ2-7, with unresolved D. V lost 1 base, J lost 0 bases, and 1 base lay in between. Germline CDR1 and CDR2: DFQATT and SNEGSKA (reference sequence). This CDR3 has 11 amino acids. DNA of the CDR3: TGCAGTGCTAGAGCCTCCTACGAGCAGTACTTC. It encodes CSARASYEQYF.

For the CDR3, the DNA is TGCAGCGTTACTAGCACAGATACGCAGTATTTT. Amino acid sequence: CSVTSTDTQYF. The V call is TRBV29-1, the J call TRBJ2-3; D is unresolved. Trimming pared 5 bases from V and 0 bases from J, leaving 3 bases between. The CDR3 sequence is 11 residues long. Per the germline V gene, CDR1 is SQVTM and CDR2 is ANQGSEA.

The chain couples TRBV5-1 to TRBJ2-7; D unclear. Germline CDR1 reads SGHRS; CDR2 reads YFSETQ. The CDR3 runs 14 residues. V was trimmed by 0 bases and J by 0 bases, leaving 7 bases between them. This CDR3 is CASSLGHTSYEQYF. The CDR3 coding sequence is TGCGCCAGCAGCTTGGGGCACACCTCCTACGAGCAGTACTTC.

The chain links TRBV25-1 to TRBJ2-1, with 10 nucleotides matching TRBD2. The CDR3 length is 14 residues. CDR1 and CDR2 from the germline V gene are MGHDK and SYGVNS. V shed 5 bases, J shed 10 bases, and the junction held 8 bases outside the gene matches. The chain's CDR3 is CASSFLAGGSEQFF. In nucleotides, the CDR3 is TGTGCCAGCAGTTTCTTAGCGGGGGGATCAGAGCAGTTCTTC.

This clone showed up many times. The same CDR3 is also encoded by other DNA sequences in this sample. CDR3 amino acids: CASSLDGNQPQHF. The CDR3 DNA follows: TGTGCCAGCAGTTTGGACGGGAACCAGCCCCAGCATTTT. This chain connects TRBV28 to TRBJ1-5; D unresolved. Trimming removed 3 bases from V and 7 bases from J, with 10 bases in between. This CDR3 has 13 amino acids. Looked up from germline, CDR1 is MDHEN and CDR2 is SYDVKM.

The chain has TRBV7-2 and TRBJ2-5; TRBD2 matches at 7 bases. From germline, CDR1 is SGHTA and CDR2 FQGNSA. The CDR3 spans 17 residues. J gave up 5 bases and V 3 bases, and 15 bases lay outside the gene matches. The CDR3, as DNA: TGTGCCAGCAGCTTTTGGGTTCTGGCGGGAGCCCTGGAGACCCAGTACTTC. It specifies CASSFWVLAGALETQYF. Full variable domain (remainder filled in from reference TRBV7-2 and TRBJ2-5): GAGVSQSPSNKVTEKGKDVELRCDPISGHTALYWYRQSLGQGLEFLIYFQGNSAPDKSGLPSDRFSAERTGGSVSTLTIQRTQQEDSAVYLCASSFWVLAGALETQYFGPGTRLLVL.

This chain uses TRBV7-2 with TRBJ2-7; D is unresolved. The germline gives CDR1 SGHTA, CDR2 FQGNSA. Trimming took 8 bases from V and 1 from J, leaving 15 bases between them. The CDR3 sequence is 14 residues long. In DNA form, the CDR3 reads TGTGCCAGCGCCTCAGAAGGGCTTTCCTACGAGCAGTACTTC. It is translated as CASASEGLSYEQYF.

The V and J genes are TRBV27 and TRBJ1-1; TRBD1 matches 9 bases. V gave up 6 bases and J gave up 5 bases; unmatched junction bases: 7. CDR1 and CDR2 from the germline V gene are MNHEY and SMNVEV (reference sequence). This CDR3 region has 14 residues. The CDR3 here is CASRRDRAGTEAFF. DNA for the CDR3: TGTGCCAGCAGGAGGGACAGGGCGGGAACTGAAGCTTTCTTT.

This sequence joins TRBV5-8 and TRBJ2-7; 7 bases match TRBD1. The V segment lost 4 bases and the J segment 4 bases; nucleotides outside the gene matches: 14. Per germline, CDR1 SGHTS and CDR2 YDEGEE. The CDR3 runs to 16 residues. For the CDR3, the DNA is TGTGCCAGCAGCCACCCCCAACAGACAGGGACGTACGAGCAGTACTTC. It is translated as CASSHPQQTGTYEQYF.

The chain recombines TRBV7-9 with TRBJ1-4, with D uncertain. From germline, CDR1 is SEHNR and CDR2 FQNEAQ (reference sequence). V was trimmed by 2 bases and J by 5 bases, leaving 12 bases between them. The CDR3 runs 15 residues. The chain's CDR3 is CASSLYPGDNEKLFF. Here the CDR3 DNA reads TGTGCCAGCAGCTTATATCCGGGAGACAATGAAAAACTGTTTTTT.

The gene calls are TRBV30 and TRBJ2-1; TRBD2 matches at 7 bases. The CDR3 contains 15 residues. Germline CDR1 is GTSNPN and CDR2 is SVGIG (reference sequence). J gave up 5 bases and V 5 bases, and 12 bases lay outside the gene matches. The CDR3 DNA sequence: TGTGCCTGGGGCCTTCGAGCGGGATATAACAATGAGCAGTTCTTC. As protein: CAWGLRAGYNNEQFF.

The chain uses TRBV5-1 and TRBJ2-4, with D possibly being TRBD1 (5 bases). Trimming took off 0 bases at V and 4 bases at J, with 11 bases between the two ends. The V gene's germline CDR1 is SGHRS and CDR2 YFSETQ. The CDR3 is made up of 15 amino acids. CDR3 amino acids: CASSLEGAVKNIQYF. In DNA form, the CDR3 reads TGCGCCAGCAGCTTGGAAGGGGCAGTTAAAAACATTCAGTACTTC. The full variable domain, rest sourced from reference TRBV5-1 and TRBJ2-4, is KAGVTQTPRYLIKTRGQQVTLSCSPISGHRSVSWYQQTPGQGLQFLFEYFSETQRNKGNFPGRFSGRQFSNSRSEMNVSTLELGDSALYLCASSLEGAVKNIQYFGAGTRLSVL.

About this clone: This may be a read error: a much more frequent sequence differs by one nucleotide. The conserved phenylalanine or tryptophan normally closing the CDR3 is absent here, so this likely arose from a read error. V and J are TRBV5-4 and TRBJ2-7, with D tentatively TRBD1 (6 bases). From germline, CDR1 is SGHNT and CDR2 YYREEE (reference sequence). The length of the CDR3 is 13 residues. The ends were cut back, 9 bases at V and 3 bases at J, with 16 bases in the middle. The CDR3 DNA reads TGTGCCACCTCGACAGGTGGGGACTACGAGCAGTACTCC. It yields the protein CATSTGGDYEQYS.

CDR3 loop: CSVSYTGELFF. As DNA, the CDR3 is TGCAGTGTGAGTTACACCGGGGAGCTGTTTTTT. This chain joins TRBV20-1 and TRBJ2-2; no clear D. The CDR3 is 11 amino acids. The germline V gene encodes CDR1 DFQATT and CDR2 SNEGSKA (reference sequence). Deletions cut 7 bases from V and 3 bases from J, with 6 bases between.

The V call is TRBV5-6, the J call TRBJ1-6; 10 bases map to TRBD1. V was pared by 0 bases and J by 9 bases, with 6 bases of the junction left unmatched. Germline CDR1 SGHDT, CDR2 YYEEEE. This CDR3 is built from 16 residues. This chain's CDR3 is CASSLAPTGGFSPLHF. The CDR3 DNA follows: TGTGCCAGCAGCTTGGCCCCGACAGGGGGCTTTTCACCCCTCCACTTT.

This clone was detected only once. The V gene is TRBV7-9, the J gene TRBJ2-3; D gene ambiguous. The CDR3 covers 13 residues. Trimming shortened V by 5 bases and J by 5 bases, and 11 bases separated the two germline ends. Germline lookup yields CDR1 SEHNR and CDR2 FQNEAQ (reference sequence). The CDR3 loop reads CASSRPTRDTQYF. CDR3 nucleotide sequence: TGTGCCAGCAGCCGGCCTACGAGAGATACGCAGTATTTT.

V gene TRBV5-1 combines with J gene TRBJ2-7, with D perhaps TRBD1 (5 bases). Trimming removed 1 base from V and 4 bases from J, with 15 bases in between. Germline V gene lookup returns CDR1 SGHRS and CDR2 YFSETQ. The CDR3 contains 15 residues. In DNA form, the CDR3 reads TGCGCCAGCAGCTTGCACGGACAAGGGGTTTACGAGCAGTACTTC. As protein: CASSLHGQGVYEQYF.

The chain couples TRBV7-2 to TRBJ1-1; TRBD1 might be the D (6 bases). V lost 5 bases and J lost 3, with 7 bases in between. The germline gives CDR1 SGHTA, CDR2 FQGNSA. There are 12 residues in the CDR3. The CDR3 DNA is TGTGCCAGCAGCACAGGGTACACTGAAGCTTTCTTT. This translates into CASSTGYTEAFF.

The V call is TRBV10-3, the J call TRBJ1-2; 8 bases align to TRBD1. CDR1 is ENHRY and CDR2 is SYGVKD in the germline V gene. This CDR3 comprises 13 residues. After removal of 10 bases from V and 3 bases from J, the junction contained 7 bases not matched to a gene. The CDR3 region is CATGQGGHYGYTF. CDR3 sequence (DNA): TGTGCCACCGGACAGGGAGGGCACTATGGCTACACCTTC.

The chain joins TRBV19 to TRBJ2-7; 7 bases align to TRBD2. CDR3 length equals 15 residues. Trimming removed 2 bases from V and 2 bases from J; junction bases left unmatched: 6. CDR1 LNHDA and CDR2 SQIVND come from the germline V gene (reference sequence). The CDR3 nucleotides read TGTGCCAGTAGTATAAGCGGGACCTTTGCCTACGAGCAGTACTTC. Translated, it gives CASSISGTFAYEQYF.